This T cell receptor beta chain was sequenced in a study of shared clonotypes between healthy human individuals. General study results and limits: Sharing across a few donors was seen in 4.5% to 5.5% of naive CD4 clonotypes. All-four-donor shared clonotypes had higher generation probabilities than non-shared clonotypes did.

Per the original data handling: As immunoSEQ supplied junction-only sequences (without quality scores), filtering differed. Measured with immunoSEQ multiplex PCR; TCRdb has only the in-frame clones, and not every one. V, J and clone size derive from that table, while D and trimming were established from the DNA sequence. The sample yields some 2.1 million clones, roughly 93% seen once. V dropped 11 bases and J dropped 4 bases, with 12 bases sitting between them. The CDR3 is made up of 12 amino acids. Germline CDR1 SGHAT, CDR2 FQNNGV. CD45RO-negative, CCR7-positively selected cells formed the naive CD8 fraction, excluding terminally differentiated effector memory CD45RA+ cells. The healthy adult donors were HIV-negative and reported no recent acute infections or vaccinations. To note about this clone: Antigen: not known.

V gene TRBV11-2 combines with J gene TRBJ1-3; possibly TRBD1 for D (5 bases). The clonotype was recovered from a man aged 18 to 30 in good health. Some clones in this sample may be carry-over from other donors' samples. The sequenced sample consisted of naive CD8+ T cells from PBMCs. CDR3 loop: CAAGGGGNTIYF. Written as DNA, the CDR3 is TGTGCCGCGGGGGGAGGAGGAAACACCATATATTTT.